Listed here is a single T cell receptor (beta chain). Its antigen is still unknown. This CDR3 contains 15 residues. Germline V gives CDR1 DFQATT, CDR2 SNEGSKA (reference sequence). V was pared by 1 base and J by 1 base, with 13 bases between. Alongside a J-beta primer mix, a sample-barcoded 5' primer served in a second PCR lasting about 7 to 12 cycles. Carrying 12 random nucleotides, a template-switch adaptor labeled each individual cDNA molecule. TCRdb independently ran MiXCR on the 5' RACE reads; one entry per CDR3 protein. The sample records some 760,000 distinct CDR3 sequences, around 25% being singletons. These data originate in a study of blood T cells in healthy people across ages. Study results and limitations: A greater number of naive CD4+ cells and higher diversity distinguished long-lived donors from aged donors.

Healthy individuals of Caucasian origin from Russia, aged about 6 to 95, served as donors. These records were also assigned to another study, of T cells of mothers and their children. This second study notes: In this cohort, donors were a few healthy Caucasian mothers plus their six children.

This clonotype was obtained from a boy aged 5-17 years in good health. The sequenced sample consisted of blood. The chain couples TRBV20-1 to TRBJ1-1; maybe TRBD1 (5 bases). CDR3 loop: CSARGGIFGNTEAFF. CDR3 nucleotides: TGCAGTGCTAGAGGGGGGATTTTCGGGAACACTGAAGCTTTCTTT.